What follows are 17 T cell receptor beta chains derived from one specimen sequenced in a study of cytomegalovirus exposure and HLA in healthy donors. The PCR contained 60 Vbeta and 13 Jbeta primers. Libraries were prepared by immunoSEQ multiplex PCR; TCRdb keeps only in-frame clonotypes and omits some of them. The sample table includes approximately 120,000 clones. The sample comprised PBMCs. All receptors come from a man aged 18 to 30 in good health and CMV-seronegative.

The genes are TRBV5-4 and TRBJ2-4, with 9 bases aligning to TRBD1. This CDR3 is built from 16 residues. Germline V gene sequence: CDR1 SGHNT, CDR2 YYREEE (reference sequence). V lost 8 bases to trimming and J lost 0 bases; unmatched junction nucleotides: 9. CDR3 residues: CASGQGPVLAKNIQYF. The CDR3 DNA reads as TGTGCCAGTGGACAGGGGCCAGTTCTAGCCAAAAACATTCAGTACTTC.

The chain combines TRBV28 with TRBJ1-1; TRBD1 agrees at 9 bases. The CDR3 consists of 18 residues. V lost 8 bases and J lost 2; bases outside the gene matches: 18. The germline CDR1 and CDR2 sequences are MDHEN and SYDVKM. For the CDR3, the DNA is TGTGCCAGCTTGGCGAAACAGGGGGCGCGTATAGAAAACACTGAAGCTTTCTTT. This encodes CASLAKQGARIENTEAFF.

This rearrangement joins TRBV10-2 to TRBJ2-7; D call uncertain. Deletions cut 7 bases from V and 0 bases from J, with 10 bases between. The CDR3 has 13 amino acids. Germline V gene data show CDR1 as WSHSY and CDR2 as SAAADI. CDR3 sequence reads: CASTFTISYEQYF. CDR3 coding DNA: TGCGCCAGCACCTTCACTATCTCCTACGAGCAGTACTTC.

This chain links TRBV28 with TRBJ1-4; possible D gene TRBD1, 5 bases. Germline V gene data show CDR1 as MDHEN and CDR2 as SYDVKM. V was shortened by 7 bases and J by 7 bases, with 16 bases between the two germline ends. This CDR3 is built from 14 residues. The DNA of the CDR3 is TGTGCCAGCACCACCCTCGAGGACATTGAAAAACTGTTTTTT. Translating gives CASTTLEDIEKLFF.

The CDR3 loop reads CASSVTSGRVTDTQYF. CDR3 in DNA: TGTGCCAGCAGCGTAACTAGCGGGAGGGTCACAGATACGCAGTATTTT. The chain recombines TRBV9 with TRBJ2-3; the match to TRBD2 covers 13 bases. Losses at the gene ends were 1 base for V and 2 bases for J; bases not matched to a gene: 1. The CDR3 extends over 16 amino acids. Germline loops: CDR1 SGDLS, CDR2 YYNGEE.

The chain recombines TRBV23-1 with TRBJ1-3; D is undetermined. TRBV23-1 carries the ORF label, with uncertain function. Trimming pared 1 base from V and 5 bases from J, leaving 24 bases between. CDR3 length: 19 residues. CDR3 region: CASSQLNRRKQPRRNTIYF. The CDR3 DNA is TGCGCCAGCAGTCAATTGAATCGGAGAAAGCAACCCAGAAGAAACACCATATATTTT.

V gene TRBV6-4 combines with J gene TRBJ2-2; 9 nucleotides match TRBD2. Per germline, CDR1 MRHNA and CDR2 SNTAGT. CDR3 size: 15 residues. With 3 bases clipped from V and 5 bases from J, the junction kept 4 bases outside the gene matches. CDR3 in amino acids: CASSEIAGATGELFF. The CDR3, as DNA: TGTGCCAGCAGTGAAATAGCGGGAGCTACCGGGGAGCTGTTTTTT.

This chain joins TRBV4-2 and TRBJ2-7; perhaps TRBD2 as D (5 bases). Germline V gene data show CDR1 as LGHNA and CDR2 as YNFKEQ. CDR3 size: 14 residues. V lost 3 bases and J 6 bases, leaving 15 bases between the germline ends. This CDR3 reads CASSHPTGGTEQYF. The DNA of the CDR3 is TGTGCCAGCAGCCACCCCACCGGAGGAACCGAGCAGTACTTC.

The chain uses TRBV5-1 and TRBJ2-1, with TRBD2 matching 7 bases. In germline, CDR1 is SGHRS, CDR2 YFSETQ. With V trimmed by 5 bases and J by 0 bases, 5 bases remained unmatched. The CDR3 is 15 residues long. The CDR3 sequence is CASSWEGNSYNEQFF. In nucleotides, the CDR3 is TGCGCCAGCAGTTGGGAGGGCAACTCCTACAATGAGCAGTTCTTC.

In DNA form, the CDR3 reads TGTGCCAGCAGGTCCTTCACAGATACGCAGTATTTT. Amino acid sequence: CASRSFTDTQYF. The chain couples TRBV6-5 to TRBJ2-3; D remains unclear. Trimming left V 6 bases short and J 2 bases short, with 6 bases between. CDR1 MNHEY and CDR2 SVGAGI come from the germline V gene. The CDR3 has 12 residues.

The chain combines TRBV30 with TRBJ2-7, with D possibly TRBD1 on 6 matching bases. This CDR3 has 13 residues. Trimming shortened V by 3 bases and J by 2 bases, and 11 bases separated the two germline ends. CDR1 is GTSNPN, CDR2 SVGIG, per germline (reference sequence). The CDR3 coding sequence is TGTGCCTGGAGCAACAGGGAAGCCTACGAGCAGTACTTC. Encoded protein: CAWSNREAYEQYF. Using reference TRBV30 and TRBJ2-7 for the parts outside the CDR3, the full variable domain is SQTIHQWPATLVQPVGSPLSLECTVEGTSNPNLYWYRQAAGRGLQLLFYSVGIGQISSEVPQNLSASRPQDRQFILSSKKLLLSDSGFYLCAWSNREAYEQYFGPGTRLTVT.

The chain combines TRBV9 with TRBJ2-3; no clear D. This CDR3 region has 15 residues. CDR1 and CDR2 (germline): SGDLS, YYNGEE. The V end was cut by 0 bases, the J end by 3 bases, with 11 bases between. The CDR3 loop reads CASSVDHHLTDTQYF. Written as DNA, the CDR3 is TGTGCCAGCAGCGTAGATCACCACCTAACAGATACGCAGTATTTT. The whole variable domain, filled in from reference TRBV9 and TRBJ2-3, reads DSGVTQTPKHLITATGQRVTLRCSPRSGDLSVYWYQQSLDQGLQFLIQYYNGEERAKGNILERFSAQQFPDLHSELNLSSLELGDSALYFCASSVDHHLTDTQYFGPGTRLTVL.

The rearrangement joins TRBV5-6 to TRBJ2-7; D might be TRBD2 (6 bases). The CDR3 extends over 15 amino acids. Germline CDR1 reads SGHDT; CDR2 reads YYEEEE. V was shortened by 0 bases and J by 3 bases, with 13 bases between the two germline ends. The CDR3 sequence is CASSLAGAGYYEQYF. The DNA of the CDR3 is TGTGCCAGCAGCTTGGCCGGTGCGGGGTACTACGAGCAGTACTTC.

The V gene is TRBV19, the J gene TRBJ2-7, with no clear D. CDR3 length equals 16 residues. Trimming cost V 1 base and J 0 bases, with 13 bases left between them. Germline V gene sequence: CDR1 LNHDA, CDR2 SQIVND (reference sequence). CDR3 loop: CASSIARSVSSYEQYF. Here the CDR3 DNA reads TGTGCCAGTAGTATAGCTAGGTCCGTCAGCTCCTACGAGCAGTACTTC.

In DNA form, the CDR3 reads TGTGCCAGCAGCGGGGTAGCGGGGGCCTACAATGAGCAGTTCTTC. Translated: CASSGVAGAYNEQFF. The chain is built from TRBV7-9 and TRBJ2-1, with 9 bases matching TRBD2. CDR3 size: 15 residues. V trimming: 5 bases; J trimming: 2 bases; junction bases outside the gene matches: 4. The germline gives CDR1 SEHNR, CDR2 FQNEAQ (reference sequence).

The chain joins TRBV29-1 to TRBJ2-5, with a tentative D call TRBD2 (6 bases). In germline, CDR1 is SQVTM, CDR2 ANQGSEA. Trimming took 3 bases from V and 2 from J, leaving 7 bases between them. This CDR3 contains 12 residues. CDR3 nucleotides: TGCAGCGTTGATGGGGGGCAAGAGACCCAGTACTTC. It is translated as CSVDGGQETQYF.

This chain joins TRBV2 and TRBJ1-1; 7 bases are a match to TRBD1. The CDR3 extends over 13 amino acids. The germline CDR1 and CDR2 sequences are SNHLY and FYNNEI. J was trimmed by 4 bases and V by 6 bases; bases with no gene match: 5. In DNA form, the CDR3 reads TGTGCCAGCAGGGACAGGTTTATCACTGAAGCTTTCTTT. This encodes CASRDRFITEAFF.